This entry lists 32 T cell receptor beta chains sequenced from one sample in a study of cytomegalovirus exposure and HLA in healthy donors. The PCR was carried out with 60 Vbeta primers and 13 Jbeta primers. Here immunoSEQ multiplex PCR was the method, and the copy in TCRdb shows in-frame clones only, minus some. The sample has roughly 120,000 clones, around 69% seen once. The specimen was PBMCs. The receptor set was obtained from a woman between 40 and 55 years old in good health and CMV-seropositive.

The rearrangement links TRBV7-8 to TRBJ1-4; 7 nucleotides agree with TRBD1. Unmatched junction bases numbered 10, after V lost 4 bases and J lost 8 bases. Germline CDR1 SGHVS, CDR2 FQNEAQ. The CDR3 has 15 residues. The CDR3 here is CASSSQDRWTEKLFF. CDR3 DNA sequence: TGTGCCAGCAGCTCCCAGGACAGGTGGACGGAAAAACTGTTTTTT.

V is TRBV7-6 and J is TRBJ2-5, with 12 bases aligning to TRBD1. CDR1 is SGHVS and CDR2 is FNYEAQ in the germline V gene. Trimming removed 5 bases from V and 4 bases from J; junction bases left unmatched: 8. The length of the CDR3 is 16 residues. The CDR3, as DNA: TGTGCCAGCAGCCTGCCGGGACAGGGGGCGGGAGAGACCCAGTACTTC. It yields the protein CASSLPGQGAGETQYF.

This clone was observed a single time. V usage is TRBV5-1 and J usage is TRBJ1-4; 7 positions match TRBD1. Germline V gives CDR1 SGHRS, CDR2 YFSETQ. The CDR3 loop spans 14 amino acids. V lost 4 bases to trimming and J lost 4 bases; unmatched junction nucleotides: 4. In DNA, the CDR3 is TGCGCCAGCAGCATGACAGGGTTTAATGAAAAACTGTTTTTT. Amino acid sequence: CASSMTGFNEKLFF.

V is TRBV5-8 and J is TRBJ2-2, with 7 bases matching TRBD1. The CDR3 covers 15 residues. V lost 2 bases and J lost 4; bases outside the gene matches: 5. Germline CDR1 and CDR2: SGHTS and YDEGEE. CDR3: CASSLRGGGTGELFF. The CDR3 coding sequence is TGTGCCAGCAGCTTACGAGGGGGCGGCACCGGGGAGCTGTTTTTT.

Only a few counts were recorded for this clone. The rearrangement joins TRBV12-5 to TRBJ1-2; maybe TRBD1 (6 bases). The CDR3 has 15 residues. Germline CDR1 LGHNT, CDR2 FRNRAP. V lost 1 base and J 8 bases, leaving 17 bases between the germline ends. CDR3 sequence (DNA): TGTGCTAGTGGTTTGGCCCCATCAGGGGTCGGGGGCTACACCTTC. Its translation is CASGLAPSGVGGYTF.

Comments on this clone: Germline is not matched at one junction end, which may reflect a read error. CDR3 residues: CASKRDSNRPQHF. The CDR3 DNA is TGTGCCAGCAAGAGGGACAGCAATCGGCCCCAGCATTTT. The rearrangement uses TRBV6-6 and TRBJ1-5, with 7 bases matching TRBD1. Germline lookup yields CDR1 MNHNY and CDR2 SVGAGI (reference sequence). The CDR3 is 13 amino acids.

The CDR3 DNA sequence: TGTGCCAGCAGTTACACAGGGGGCCCCTACGAGCAGTACTTC. Translated: CASSYTGGPYEQYF. The chain carries TRBV6-6 and TRBJ2-7, with 9 bases matching TRBD1. The CDR3 loop spans 14 amino acids. The V segment lost 2 bases and the J segment 2 bases; nucleotides outside the gene matches: 1. Germline loops: CDR1 MNHNY, CDR2 SVGAGI (reference sequence).

The chain couples TRBV5-1 to TRBJ2-3; tentatively, D is TRBD1 (5 bases). CDR3 length equals 16 residues. CDR1 is SGHRS, CDR2 YFSETQ, per germline. The V end was cut by 6 bases, the J end by 1 base, with 18 bases between. The CDR3 sequence: CASNDPALGGTDTQYF. The CDR3, as DNA: TGCGCCAGCAATGACCCCGCCTTAGGGGGCACAGATACGCAGTATTTT.

The rearrangement joins TRBV5-4 to TRBJ2-7; 10 nucleotides agree with TRBD1. Germline V gene lookup returns CDR1 SGHNT and CDR2 YYREEE (reference sequence). Trimming cost V 4 bases and J 9 bases; bases outside gene matches: 16. This CDR3 contains 16 residues. The CDR3 spells CASSPPSGTGVIAQYF. DNA of the CDR3: TGTGCCAGCAGCCCTCCCTCCGGGACAGGGGTTATTGCGCAGTACTTC. The full variable domain, its missing parts supplied by reference TRBV5-4 and TRBJ2-7, is ETGVTQSPTHLIKTRGQQVTLRCSSQSGHNTVSWYQQALGQGPQFIFQYYREEENGRGNFPPRFSGLQFPNYSSELNVNALELDDSALYLCASSPPSGTGVIAQYFGPGTRLTVT.

The genes are TRBV29-1 and TRBJ1-3; a weak D match, TRBD1 (5 bases). The CDR3 totals 12 residues. V was cut by 5 bases and J by 4 bases, with 9 bases left in between. Germline V lookup: CDR1 SQVTM, CDR2 ANQGSEA. The CDR3 spells CSVTTVGNTIYF. The DNA for the CDR3 is TGCAGCGTTACGACAGTCGGAAACACCATATATTTT.

V gene TRBV29-1 combines with J gene TRBJ2-5, with D perhaps TRBD2 (6 bases). Germline V gene data show CDR1 as SQVTM and CDR2 as ANQGSEA. V was cut by 7 bases and J by 2 bases, with 11 bases left in between. CDR3 length: 12 residues. In nucleotides, the CDR3 is TGCAGCGGCGGGGCGCTTCAAGAGACCCAGTACTTC. Its protein product is CSGGALQETQYF.

This clone was picked up one time. The V call is TRBV9, the J call TRBJ1-2; 7 bases map to TRBD1. CDR3 size: 15 residues. Per germline, CDR1 SGDLS and CDR2 YYNGEE. The V segment lost 3 bases and the J segment 2 bases; nucleotides outside the gene matches: 7. CDR3 region: CASSEEGQTNYGYTF. DNA for the CDR3: TGTGCCAGCAGCGAGGAGGGACAGACAAACTATGGCTACACCTTC.

The chain has TRBV4-3 and TRBJ2-5, with 10 bases fitting TRBD2. Per germline, CDR1 LGHNA and CDR2 YSLEER. V shed 1 base, J shed 5 bases, and the junction held 10 bases outside the gene matches. The CDR3 spans 17 residues. DNA of the CDR3: TGCGCCAGCAGCCAAGTTCTTCCAGCGGGGGGGCCGGAGACCCAGTACTTC. It codes for CASSQVLPAGGPETQYF.

This sequence joins TRBV5-6 and TRBJ2-7, with 11 bases matching TRBD1. The CDR3 runs to 16 residues. V trimming: 3 bases; J trimming: 0 bases; junction bases outside the gene matches: 5. The germline V gene has CDR1 SGHDT and CDR2 YYEEEE. The CDR3 coding sequence is TGTGCCAGCAGCTGGCGAGGGACAGGGGGCTCCTACGAGCAGTACTTC. Residues: CASSWRGTGGSYEQYF. Together with reference TRBV5-6 and TRBJ2-7, the CDR3 gives the full variable domain: DAGVTQSPTHLIKTRGQQVTLRCSPKSGHDTVSWYQQALGQGPQFIFQYYEEEERQRGNFPDRFSGHQFPNYSSELNVNALLLGDSALYLCASSWRGTGGSYEQYFGPGTRLTVT.

In its sample, this clone was seen a few times. The chain couples TRBV7-9 to TRBJ1-1, with unresolved D. Trimming took off 1 base at V and 1 base at J, with 7 bases between the two ends. Germline V gene sequence: CDR1 SEHNR, CDR2 FQNEAQ (reference sequence). This CDR3 is 14 amino acids long. The CDR3: CASSLVTENTEAFF. CDR3 DNA sequence: TGTGCCAGCAGCTTAGTTACAGAGAACACTGAAGCTTTCTTT.

The CDR3 region has the DNA TGTGCCAGCAGGTCGGAGGGGTACACACCCCTCCACTTT. Translated, it gives CASRSEGYTPLHF. The rearrangement uses TRBV5-4 and TRBJ1-6; D is possibly TRBD1 (5 bases). Germline V gene sequence: CDR1 SGHNT, CDR2 YYREEE (reference sequence). V lost 5 bases and J lost 11, with 14 bases in between. This CDR3 is built from 13 residues.

The sample holds a few counts of this clone. The V call is TRBV9, the J call TRBJ1-1; weak D call: TRBD1 (6 bases). Deletions cut 0 bases from V and 2 bases from J, with 17 bases between. The CDR3 consists of 17 residues. The germline CDR1 and CDR2 sequences are SGDLS and YYNGEE. The CDR3 loop is CASSVGGGPTGNTEAFF. In DNA form, the CDR3 reads TGTGCCAGCAGCGTAGGAGGGGGACCCACTGGTAACACTGAAGCTTTCTTT. The variable domain in full, with the rest retrieved from reference TRBV9 and TRBJ1-1, is DSGVTQTPKHLITATGQRVTLRCSPRSGDLSVYWYQQSLDQGLQFLIQYYNGEERAKGNILERFSAQQFPDLHSELNLSSLELGDSALYFCASSVGGGPTGNTEAFFGQGTRLTVV.

The chain joins TRBV7-9 to TRBJ2-1, with D maybe TRBD1 (5 bases). Looked up from germline, CDR1 is SEHNR and CDR2 is FQNEAQ (reference sequence). V shed 1 base and J shed 5 bases, with 6 bases lying between them. The CDR3 runs 13 residues. The CDR3 reads CASSLGQNNEQFF. For the CDR3, the DNA is TGTGCCAGCAGCTTAGGACAGAACAATGAGCAGTTCTTC.

V gene TRBV6-1 combines with J gene TRBJ1-5; D is undetermined. There are 17 residues in the CDR3. The V end was cut by 0 bases, the J end by 3 bases, with 15 bases between. The germline CDR1 and CDR2 sequences are MNHNS and SASEGT. Here the CDR3 reads CASSEAPVELINQPQHF. The CDR3 DNA reads as TGTGCCAGCAGTGAAGCGCCGGTGGAGTTAATCAATCAGCCCCAGCATTTT.

This clone was counted a single time. This chain links TRBV20-1 with TRBJ2-4; maybe TRBD2 (6 bases). CDR3 size: 11 residues. Germline lookup yields CDR1 DFQATT and CDR2 SNEGSKA (reference sequence). V lost 4 bases and J lost 8, with 9 bases in between. The CDR3, as DNA: TGCAGTGCTACCACGGGGGACATTCAGTACTTC. Residues: CSATTGDIQYF.

This rearrangement joins TRBV18 to TRBJ2-2; D possibly corresponds to TRBD2 (6 bases). The V end lost 2 bases, the J end lost 2 bases, and 9 bases lay between the germline ends. Germline CDR1 is KGHSH and CDR2 is LQKENI. CDR3 length: 15 residues. The CDR3 loop is CASSPAGFNTGELFF. The CDR3 nucleotides are TGTGCCAGCTCACCAGCGGGGTTCAACACCGGGGAGCTGTTTTTT.

The CDR3 DNA reads TGCAGCGTTGTTCGTGGGCGAGAGACCCAGTACTTC. It yields the protein CSVVRGRETQYF. The chain joins TRBV29-1 to TRBJ2-5; D is uncertain. The CDR3 runs to 12 residues. Germline V lookup: CDR1 SQVTM, CDR2 ANQGSEA. Trimming removed 4 bases at V and 4 bases at J, with 10 bases between. The whole variable domain, remainder taken from reference TRBV29-1 and TRBJ2-5, is SAVISQKPSRDICQRGTSLTIQCQVDSQVTMMFWYRQQPGQSLTLIATANQGSEATYESGFVIDKFPISRPNLTFSTLTVSNMSPEDSSIYLCSVVRGRETQYFGPGTRLLVL.

The rearrangement joins TRBV7-3 to TRBJ1-5, with D possibly TRBD1 on 6 matching bases. CDR1 is SGHTA and CDR2 is FQGTGA in the germline V gene. This CDR3 is 14 amino acids long. Deletions cut 8 bases from V and 3 bases from J, with 14 bases between. The CDR3 region has the DNA TGTGCCAGCCACAATCACAGGGACAATCAGCCCCAGCATTTT. It specifies CASHNHRDNQPQHF.

The genes are TRBV7-9 and TRBJ2-5; 8 bases line up with TRBD1. This CDR3 has 13 amino acids. Germline V gives CDR1 SEHNR, CDR2 FQNEAQ (reference sequence). V dropped 3 bases and J dropped 4; count of bases not matched to a gene: 1. DNA of the CDR3: TGTGCCAGCAGCTTCGGACAGGGAGAGACCCAGTACTTC. Translating it yields CASSFGQGETQYF.

This sequence joins TRBV29-1 and TRBJ2-2; 12 bases are shared with TRBD2. V lost 7 bases and J lost 5; bases outside the gene matches: 14. This CDR3 is 17 amino acids long. The germline V gene encodes CDR1 SQVTM and CDR2 ANQGSEA. The CDR3 loop reads CSAAPLAGGAGTGELFF. The CDR3 bases are TGCAGCGCGGCCCCACTAGCGGGGGGTGCTGGTACCGGGGAGCTGTTTTTT.

The chain couples TRBV13 to TRBJ2-7; 10 positions agree with TRBD1. Trimming took 1 base from V and 2 from J; bases not matched to a gene: 5. Germline V gene data show CDR1 as PRHDT and CDR2 as FYEKMQ (reference sequence). This CDR3 comprises 16 residues. CDR3 loop: CASSLAPGQGTYEQYF. CDR3 nucleotide sequence: TGTGCCAGCAGCTTAGCCCCGGGACAGGGGACCTACGAGCAGTACTTC.

Comment on this clone: The same CDR3 arises from other DNA sequences in this sample as well. The chain joins TRBV2 to TRBJ1-5, with TRBD1 identical over 9 bases. The CDR3 sequence is 16 residues long. The germline CDR1 and CDR2 sequences are SNHLY and FYNNEI. The V segment lost 4 bases and the J segment 4 bases; nucleotides outside the gene matches: 8. CDR3 protein: CASSGGTGIGNQPQHF. CDR3 sequence (DNA): TGTGCCAGCAGTGGGGGGACAGGGATAGGTAATCAGCCCCAGCATTTT. Full variable domain (outside the CDR3, taken from reference TRBV2 and TRBJ1-5): EPEVTQTPSHQVTQMGQEVILRCVPISNHLYFYWYRQILGQKVEFLVSFYNNEISEKSEIFDDQFSVERPDGSNFTLKIRSTKLEDSAMYFCASSGGTGIGNQPQHFGDGTRLSIL.

This rearrangement joins TRBV5-1 to TRBJ2-5; 9 bases align to TRBD1. V was pared by 3 bases and J by 4 bases, with 4 bases of the junction left unmatched. Per germline, CDR1 SGHRS and CDR2 YFSETQ. The CDR3 length is 14 residues. The CDR3 here is CASSSGQGRETQYF. CDR3 bases: TGCGCCAGCAGCTCTGGACAGGGGCGAGAGACCCAGTACTTC.

J is TRBJ2-5 and V is TRBV9, with 10 bases fitting TRBD2. Per the germline V gene, CDR1 is SGDLS and CDR2 is YYNGEE. Trimming at V came to 3 bases and at J to 2 bases, leaving 4 bases not matched to a gene. The CDR3 runs to 15 residues. CDR3 amino acids: CASSEGLAAQETQYF. The CDR3 DNA follows: TGTGCCAGCAGCGAAGGACTAGCGGCGCAAGAGACCCAGTACTTC. The full variable domain, completed using reference TRBV9 and TRBJ2-5, is DSGVTQTPKHLITATGQRVTLRCSPRSGDLSVYWYQQSLDQGLQFLIQYYNGEERAKGNILERFSAQQFPDLHSELNLSSLELGDSALYFCASSEGLAAQETQYFGPGTRLLVL.

For this clone: The same CDR3 also results from other DNA sequences found in this sample. The V gene is TRBV9, the J gene TRBJ1-1; D remains ambiguous. Looked up from germline, CDR1 is SGDLS and CDR2 is YYNGEE. The CDR3 sequence is 14 residues long. With 0 bases removed from V and 2 bases from J, the gap between germline ends came to 8 bases. CDR3 nucleotide sequence: TGTGCCAGCAGCGTAGGACAAGGAAACACTGAAGCTTTCTTT. Its translation is CASSVGQGNTEAFF.

The chain has TRBV6-5 and TRBJ1-5; D possibly corresponds to TRBD1 (5 bases). The germline gives CDR1 MNHEY, CDR2 SVGAGI. V lost 0 bases, J lost 4 bases, and 13 bases lay in between. The CDR3 contains 16 residues. CDR3 protein: CASSYSAGVENQPQHF. The CDR3 region has the DNA TGTGCCAGCAGTTACTCGGCGGGGGTAGAGAATCAGCCCCAGCATTTT.

The chain carries TRBV19 and TRBJ1-2; D gene ambiguous. Germline loops: CDR1 LNHDA, CDR2 SQIVND (reference sequence). CDR3 length equals 16 residues. Trimming stripped 0 bases from V and 3 bases from J, with 14 bases between. Written as DNA, the CDR3 is TGTGCCAGTAGTATAGATCGGAGGGTGCGGGACTATGGCTACACCTTC. This codes for CASSIDRRVRDYGYTF.